This TCR beta chain was captured in a study of vaccination and CD4 T cells after COVID-19. Across the study: Median time from second vaccine dose to sampling was 60 to 80 days (14 to 241). A few convalescent patients were sampled at day 14 and days 161 to 241 post-vaccination. Researchers treated cells with overlapping spike peptides taken from SARS-CoV-2, HCoV-NL63, HCoV-OC43 and HCoV-229E.

The sample's time point: late sampling 161 to 241 days after vaccination in a few convalescent patients. Documented treatment: approximately nine-day PBMC culture with coronavirus spike peptide pools or control peptides (ViraFEST assay). Upon completion of roughly ten days of culture, CD4+ T cells were isolated via negative selection. From germline, CDR1 is SEHNR and CDR2 FQNEAQ (reference sequence). The CDR3 runs to 13 residues. V was pared by 5 bases and J by 4 bases, with 3 bases of the junction left unmatched. Details on this clonotype: Its antigen is not identified.

Oncomine TCR Beta short-read sequencing was applied to DNA from cultured CD4+ T cells. TCRdb processed the PCR reads anew with MiXCR; each CDR3 protein has one entry. The repertoire consists of 20,000 to 30,000 distinct CDR3 sequences, with roughly 34% occurring once and the leading ten covering about 3.4%. The starting material was CD4+ T cells from blood, cultured in vitro, obtained about 7 months after SARS-CoV-2 vaccination. The chain uses TRBV7-9 and TRBJ2-7, with 9 nucleotides matching TRBD1. The receptor comes from a human donor who had recovered from COVID-19. The CDR3 protein is CASSDRGLYEQYF. The CDR3, as DNA: TGTGCCAGCAGCGACAGGGGGTTGTACGAGCAGTACTTC.